The 31 T cell receptor beta chains reported below all come from one sample, sequenced in a study of blood T cell repertoires in COVID-19. Only in-frame clones appear in the TCRdb table, and some are missing; sequencing was by immunoSEQ multiplex PCR. Of more than 110,000 clones listed, 82% are singletons. Material for sequencing was peripheral blood. Receptor source: a woman older than 75 with acute or convalescent COVID-19.

A few counts support this clone. The rearrangement links TRBV5-1 to TRBJ1-1, with D unresolved. V shed 7 bases and J shed 6 bases, with 19 bases lying between them. The CDR3 runs 14 residues. The V gene's germline CDR1 is SGHRS and CDR2 YFSETQ. CDR3 in DNA: TGCGCCAGCTTCCCCGGGGTAGGCCGAGCTGAAGCTTTCTTT. It codes for CASFPGVGRAEAFF.

This sequence joins TRBV5-4 and TRBJ2-7, with TRBD1 matching 7 bases. The germline CDR1 and CDR2 sequences are SGHNT and YYREEE (reference sequence). The CDR3 has 16 amino acids. V shed 0 bases and J 5 bases; nucleotides not matched to a gene: 11. The CDR3 loop is CASSLGQGVLVNEQYF. CDR3 bases: TGTGCCAGCAGCTTGGGACAGGGTGTCTTAGTGAACGAGCAGTACTTC.

The chain uses TRBV11-2 and TRBJ2-5, with TRBD1 matching over 7 bases. The CDR3 is 15 amino acids. The germline CDR1 and CDR2 sequences are SGHAT and FQNNGV. Losses at the gene ends were 6 bases for V and 5 bases for J; bases not matched to a gene: 12. DNA for the CDR3: TGTGCCAGCAGGCCCCAGGGGGATTCGGGGGAGACCCAGTACTTC. Translation: CASRPQGDSGETQYF.

The V gene is TRBV11-2, the J gene TRBJ2-7, with D perhaps TRBD1 (6 bases). This CDR3 has 16 residues. With 2 bases removed from V and 2 bases from J, the gap between germline ends came to 16 bases. Per the germline V gene, CDR1 is SGHAT and CDR2 is FQNNGV. The CDR3 spells CASSLWGQGPTYEQYF. The CDR3, as DNA: TGTGCCAGCAGCTTATGGGGGCAGGGTCCCACCTACGAGCAGTACTTC.

This sequence joins TRBV19 and TRBJ1-5; 7 bases map to TRBD1. J was trimmed by 4 bases and V by 2 bases; bases with no gene match: 8. In germline, CDR1 is LNHDA, CDR2 SQIVND (reference sequence). CDR3 length: 16 residues. The CDR3 reads CASSISRLTGNQPQHF. In DNA, the CDR3 is TGTGCCAGTAGTATATCGCGGTTGACAGGGAATCAGCCCCAGCATTTT.

This chain uses TRBV10-3 with TRBJ1-1; D not certain. The ends were cut back, 0 bases at V and 3 bases at J, with 14 bases in the middle. Germline CDR1 reads ENHRY; CDR2 reads SYGVKD. The CDR3 covers 16 residues. Here the CDR3 reads CAISESLTARHTEAFF. The CDR3 region has the DNA TGTGCCATCAGTGAGTCGTTGACCGCCAGGCACACTGAAGCTTTCTTT.

The rearrangement joins TRBV30 to TRBJ1-2; the match to TRBD1 covers 8 bases. Germline loops: CDR1 GTSNPN, CDR2 SVGIG (reference sequence). The CDR3 has 14 residues. J was trimmed by 5 bases and V by 8 bases; bases with no gene match: 13. CDR3 loop: CAREDRERGYGYTF. In DNA, the CDR3 is TGTGCCCGAGAGGACAGGGAAAGGGGTTATGGCTACACCTTC.

V gene TRBV5-1 combines with J gene TRBJ2-4; D not resolved. V shed 1 base and J shed 1 base, with 21 bases lying between them. This CDR3 has 19 residues. The germline V gene encodes CDR1 SGHRS and CDR2 YFSETQ. The CDR3 sequence is CASSLSADNSSSAKNIQYF. CDR3 sequence (DNA): TGCGCCAGCAGCTTGTCGGCAGACAATAGTTCATCGGCCAAAAACATTCAGTACTTC.

The CDR3 nucleotides are TGTGCCAGCAGCGGGCGGACAGGGTCGATGGGTGGCTACACCTTC. It translates to CASSGRTGSMGGYTF. The rearrangement links TRBV9 to TRBJ1-2; 8 bases match TRBD1. CDR1 is SGDLS, CDR2 YYNGEE, per germline. This CDR3 has 15 amino acids. The V and J ends lost 3 bases and 7 bases, in that order; junction bases with no gene match: 11.

This chain uses TRBV5-8 with TRBJ1-4, with no clear D. This CDR3 spans 15 amino acids. Trimming removed 3 bases from V and 4 bases from J, with 13 bases in between. Germline V gene data show CDR1 as SGHTS and CDR2 as YDEGEE. The CDR3 bases are TGTGCCAGCAGCTATTTTTACGGGGATAATGAAAAACTGTTTTTT. Translation gives CASSYFYGDNEKLFF.

The V gene is TRBV2, the J gene TRBJ1-2; weak D call: TRBD1 (5 bases). V was trimmed by 4 bases and J by 7 bases, leaving 16 bases between them. Germline V lookup: CDR1 SNHLY, CDR2 FYNNEI. This CDR3 comprises 14 residues. CDR3 loop: CASSGQFTLGGYTF. The DNA of the CDR3 is TGTGCCAGCAGTGGACAGTTTACGTTAGGTGGCTACACCTTC. Filled out from reference TRBV2 and TRBJ1-2, the complete variable domain reads EPEVTQTPSHQVTQMGQEVILRCVPISNHLYFYWYRQILGQKVEFLVSFYNNEISEKSEIFDDQFSVERPDGSNFTLKIRSTKLEDSAMYFCASSGQFTLGGYTFGSGTRLTVV.

The V and J genes are TRBV6-5 and TRBJ2-6, with D perhaps TRBD1 (5 bases). This CDR3 comprises 15 residues. V was trimmed by 5 bases and J by 4 bases, leaving 12 bases between them. Germline CDR1 is MNHEY and CDR2 is SVGAGI. The CDR3: CASSLGLGGANVLTF. The CDR3 DNA follows: TGTGCCAGCAGTCTGGGGCTTGGGGGGGCCAACGTCCTGACTTTC.

The gene calls are TRBV5-4 and TRBJ2-7; 8 nucleotides match TRBD1. The V and J ends lost 3 bases and 0 bases, in that order; junction bases with no gene match: 2. The CDR3 loop spans 14 amino acids. Per germline, CDR1 SGHNT and CDR2 YYREEE (reference sequence). CDR3 in DNA: TGTGCCAGCAGCTCAGACAGGGGCTCCTACGAGCAGTACTTC. This encodes CASSSDRGSYEQYF.

V gene TRBV19 combines with J gene TRBJ2-6; 7 bases line up with TRBD1. There are 15 residues in the CDR3. Germline CDR1 is LNHDA and CDR2 is SQIVND (reference sequence). V was pared by 7 bases and J by 2 bases, with 5 bases of the junction left unmatched. Here the CDR3 DNA reads TGTGCCAGTACCGGGACAGCGGCTGGGGCCAACGTCCTGACTTTC. It translates to CASTGTAAGANVLTF.

V is TRBV30 and J is TRBJ1-1; TRBD1 matches 10 bases. Per the germline V gene, CDR1 is GTSNPN and CDR2 is SVGIG (reference sequence). Unmatched junction bases numbered 6, after V lost 4 bases and J lost 1 base. The CDR3 spans 15 residues. The CDR3 nucleotides are TGTGCCTGGACCCCCCGGACAGGGGGGAACACTGAAGCTTTCTTT. Its protein product is CAWTPRTGGNTEAFF.

This chain joins TRBV5-1 and TRBJ2-3; D perhaps matches TRBD1 (5 bases). CDR1 is SGHRS, CDR2 YFSETQ, per germline. The CDR3 extends over 15 amino acids. Deletions cut 0 bases from V and 1 base from J, with 9 bases between. The CDR3 sequence is CASSLEGRGTDTQYF. The DNA of the CDR3 is TGCGCCAGCAGCTTGGAAGGCAGGGGCACAGATACGCAGTATTTT.

This clone was observed a few times. CDR3 DNA sequence: TGTGCCAGCAGCCGAACCCGGGTCAATGAGCAGTTCTTC. Translation: CASSRTRVNEQFF. The chain uses TRBV5-4 and TRBJ2-1; D unresolved. The V end was cut by 4 bases, the J end by 6 bases, with 11 bases between. CDR1 and CDR2 (germline): SGHNT, YYREEE (reference sequence). The CDR3 is made up of 13 amino acids.

CDR3 residues: CASSIDLGDRRGYTF. The DNA for the CDR3 is TGTGCCAGTAGTATAGATCTTGGAGACCGGCGGGGCTACACCTTC. The chain uses TRBV19 and TRBJ1-2; D gene ambiguous. Trimming took off 0 bases at V and 8 bases at J, with 16 bases between the two ends. This CDR3 contains 15 residues. Germline CDR1 and CDR2: LNHDA and SQIVND (reference sequence).

The V call is TRBV27, the J call TRBJ2-3; TRBD2 matches at 13 bases. V shed 5 bases, J shed 6 bases, and the junction held 17 bases outside the gene matches. Germline CDR1 MNHEY, CDR2 SMNVEV (reference sequence). The CDR3 length is 19 residues. CDR3 nucleotide sequence: TGTGCCAGCAGTGCCGCCCACACCTGGACTAGCGGGAGTGTCGATACGCAGTATTTT. Protein product: CASSAAHTWTSGSVDTQYF.

This chain joins TRBV28 and TRBJ1-5, with TRBD1 as a possible D gene (6 bases). This CDR3 has 16 amino acids. The germline V and J ends were trimmed by 4 bases and 4 bases, with 17 bases remaining between them. Germline V gene sequence: CDR1 MDHEN, CDR2 SYDVKM. CDR3 amino acids: CASSSLPRQENQPQHF. The CDR3 DNA sequence: TGTGCCAGCAGTTCCCTACCCCGACAGGAAAATCAGCCCCAGCATTTT.

V is TRBV3-1 (or the pseudogene TRBV3-2) and J is TRBJ2-3, with 11 bases fitting TRBD2. The germline V gene encodes CDR1 LGHDT and CDR2 YNNKEL (reference sequence). The V gene end was trimmed by 4 bases and the J gene end by 5 bases; junction bases not matched to a gene: 5. The CDR3 is made up of 15 amino acids. CDR3: CASSLLAGDGDTQYF. In DNA form, the CDR3 reads TGTGCCAGCAGCCTACTAGCGGGAGATGGAGATACGCAGTATTTT.

The chain employs TRBV7-2 and TRBJ1-2, with 7 bases matching TRBD1. Germline loops: CDR1 SGHTA, CDR2 FQGNSA. The V gene end was trimmed by 6 bases and the J gene end by 8 bases; junction bases not matched to a gene: 12. CDR3 size: 14 residues. This CDR3 is CASRNRGRPGGYTF. DNA of the CDR3: TGTGCCAGCAGGAACAGGGGTCGCCCTGGAGGCTACACCTTC.

The genes are TRBV7-2 and TRBJ1-4, with TRBD1 matching over 10 bases. CDR1 is SGHTA, CDR2 FQGNSA, per germline. V was pared by 5 bases and J by 7 bases, with 4 bases of the junction left unmatched. CDR3 length: 14 amino acids. CDR3 DNA sequence: TGTGCCAGCAGCCGGGACAGGGGCGGTGAAAAACTGTTTTTT. Its translation is CASSRDRGGEKLFF.

The chain couples TRBV9 to TRBJ1-2; 7 bases match TRBD1. Germline trimming cut 4 bases from V and 4 bases from J; bases unmatched to any gene: 10. Germline V lookup: CDR1 SGDLS, CDR2 YYNGEE. The CDR3 length is 15 residues. DNA of the CDR3: TGTGCCAGCAGCCCCACAGGGGAGCTTGGCTATGGCTACACCTTC. This encodes CASSPTGELGYGYTF.

The genes are TRBV27 and TRBJ1-4; 10 nucleotides align to TRBD1. CDR1 is MNHEY and CDR2 is SMNVEV in the germline V gene (reference sequence). V lost 5 bases to trimming and J lost 0 bases; unmatched junction nucleotides: 6. The CDR3 is 17 residues long. The CDR3 region has the DNA TGTGCCAGCAGTCCGGACAGGGGGTACGCAACTAATGAAAAACTGTTTTTT. It yields the protein CASSPDRGYATNEKLFF.

The chain carries TRBV6-2 or TRBV6-3 and TRBJ2-7, with 13 bases that match TRBD2. Germline V gene lookup returns CDR1 MNHEY and CDR2 SVGEGT. The CDR3 has 18 residues. Trimming took 6 bases from V and 5 from J; bases not matched to a gene: 16. This chain's CDR3 is CASSPRTSGGAVLHEQYF. The CDR3 coding sequence is TGTGCCAGCAGCCCCCGAACTAGCGGGGGGGCAGTACTCCACGAGCAGTACTTC.

This clone was recorded a few times. The chain uses TRBV7-9 and TRBJ1-5; D is undetermined. The CDR3 extends over 14 amino acids. Germline CDR1 SEHNR, CDR2 FQNEAQ (reference sequence). Trimming removed 3 bases at V and 3 bases at J, with 9 bases between. The CDR3 sequence is CASSFDGDNQPQHF. The CDR3, as DNA: TGTGCCAGCAGCTTCGACGGGGACAATCAGCCCCAGCATTTT.

This chain joins TRBV7-2 and TRBJ2-1, with TRBD2 matching over 12 bases. Germline lookup yields CDR1 SGHTA and CDR2 FQGNSA. The trim removed 0 bases at V and 3 bases at J, leaving 3 bases unmatched. The CDR3 is made up of 17 amino acids. CDR3 residues: CASSLAGTSGFYNEQFF. In DNA form, the CDR3 reads TGTGCCAGCAGCTTAGCGGGGACTAGCGGGTTCTACAATGAGCAGTTCTTC.

V is TRBV28 and J is TRBJ2-5, with D possibly matching TRBD1 (9 bases). Per the germline V gene, CDR1 is MDHEN and CDR2 is SYDVKM. This CDR3 region has 15 residues. Trimming removed 5 bases from V and 4 bases from J, with 17 bases in between. The CDR3 loop is CASSRTGAGGETQYF. As DNA, the CDR3 is TGTGCCAGCAGTAGGACAGGGGCGGGAGGAGAGACCCAGTACTTC.

This rearrangement joins TRBV18 to TRBJ1-2, with D unclear. Germline V gene lookup returns CDR1 KGHSH and CDR2 LQKENI. Trimming removed 2 bases at V and 2 bases at J, with 6 bases between. The length of the CDR3 is 13 residues. The CDR3 reads CASSPTVNYGYTF. The DNA for the CDR3 is TGTGCCAGCTCACCAACTGTGAACTATGGCTACACCTTC.

CDR3 sequence (DNA): TGTGCCAGCAGCGCAAAACTAGCGGGAGGGTACACAGATACGCAGTATTTT. Protein product: CASSAKLAGGYTDTQYF. V and J are TRBV25-1 and TRBJ2-3; 13 nucleotides line up with TRBD2. Trimming cost V 6 bases and J 2 bases; bases outside gene matches: 8. The CDR3 runs 17 residues. Germline V gene sequence: CDR1 MGHDK, CDR2 SYGVNS.